Below are 21 T cell receptor beta chains sequenced from a single sample in a study of T cell responses to AZD1222 COVID-19 vaccine. Here immunoSEQ multiplex PCR was the method, and the copy in TCRdb shows in-frame clones only, minus some. The data contain tens of thousands of clones, more than 75% of them singletons. This sample comprised peripheral blood, obtained 28 days after the second AZD1222 dose. The receptors were sampled from an adult who received the AZD1222 COVID-19 vaccine.

This rearrangement joins TRBV3-1 (or the pseudogene TRBV3-2) to TRBJ1-1; tentative D call: TRBD1 (6 bases). The CDR3 spans 19 residues. Looked up from germline, CDR1 is LGHDT and CDR2 is YNNKEL (reference sequence). The V end lost 0 bases, the J end lost 7 bases, and 27 bases lay between the germline ends. DNA of the CDR3: TGTGCCAGCAGCCAAGATGGTCTCGGCCGGGGGCCTACCCCTTATGAAGCTTTCTTT. Translation: CASSQDGLGRGPTPYEAFF.

The chain has TRBV2 and TRBJ1-2; tentative D call: TRBD1 (5 bases). The CDR3 contains 12 residues. V was trimmed by 6 bases and J by 2 bases, leaving 7 bases between them. Germline lookup yields CDR1 SNHLY and CDR2 FYNNEI. The CDR3 nucleotides read TGTGCCAGCAGGACAGTCAACTATGGCTACACCTTC. It translates to CASRTVNYGYTF. Supplemented by reference TRBV2 and TRBJ1-2, the full variable domain reads EPEVTQTPSHQVTQMGQEVILRCVPISNHLYFYWYRQILGQKVEFLVSFYNNEISEKSEIFDDQFSVERPDGSNFTLKIRSTKLEDSAMYFCASRTVNYGYTFGSGTRLTVV.

The V gene is TRBV28, the J gene TRBJ1-2; weak D call: TRBD1 (6 bases). Germline V gene sequence: CDR1 MDHEN, CDR2 SYDVKM. V lost 6 bases to trimming and J lost 2 bases, with 25 bases between them. This CDR3 is 18 amino acids long. In nucleotides, the CDR3 is TGTGCCAGCAGACAGGGTCCCAAGTCTCGCTTATGGAACTATGGCTACACCTTC. This translates into CASRQGPKSRLWNYGYTF.

The V call is TRBV15, the J call TRBJ1-2; a weak D match, TRBD1 (6 bases). The ends were cut back, 1 base at V and 8 bases at J, with 20 bases in the middle. Germline values: CDR1 LNHNV, CDR2 YYDKDF (reference sequence). CDR3 length: 16 amino acids. CDR3 loop: CATSRVQDRDIGGYTF. In DNA form, the CDR3 reads TGTGCCACCAGCAGAGTACAGGACCGGGACATCGGGGGCTACACCTTC.

For the CDR3, the DNA is TGTGCCAGCACAGGCGGGGGAAAGACCCAGTACTTC. This translates into CASTGGGKTQYF. V and J are TRBV2 and TRBJ2-5; 7 nucleotides match TRBD2. In germline, CDR1 is SNHLY, CDR2 FYNNEI. V was pared by 7 bases and J by 6 bases, with 5 bases of the junction left unmatched. CDR3 length: 12 residues.

This clone was seen only once. This sequence joins TRBV10-3 and TRBJ1-2; D unresolved. The germline V gene encodes CDR1 ENHRY and CDR2 SYGVKD. This CDR3 region has 12 residues. The germline V and J ends were trimmed by 3 bases and 4 bases, with 6 bases remaining between them. CDR3 sequence: CAISEGGYGYTF. In nucleotides, the CDR3 is TGTGCCATCAGTGAAGGTGGCTATGGCTACACCTTC.

J is TRBJ2-1 and V is TRBV3-1 (or the pseudogene TRBV3-2); 9 bases are shared with TRBD2. Germline assignment: CDR1 LGHDT and CDR2 YNNKEL (reference sequence). CDR3 length: 16 residues. Trimming took 1 base from V and 5 from J; bases not matched to a gene: 6. CDR3: CASSQVFSGGDNEQFF. CDR3 in DNA: TGTGCCAGCAGCCAAGTTTTTAGCGGGGGTGACAATGAGCAGTTCTTC.

The CDR3 reads CASSRQTGSYTGELFF. DNA for the CDR3: TGTGCCAGCAGCCGCCAGACAGGGTCATACACCGGGGAGCTGTTTTTT. The chain uses TRBV5-6 and TRBJ2-2; 7 nucleotides match TRBD1. The ends lost 4 bases at V and 3 bases at J; junction bases unmatched: 9. Germline V gene data show CDR1 as SGHDT and CDR2 as YYEEEE. There are 16 residues in the CDR3. Complete variable domain (other parts from reference TRBV5-6 and TRBJ2-2): DAGVTQSPTHLIKTRGQQVTLRCSPKSGHDTVSWYQQALGQGPQFIFQYYEEEERQRGNFPDRFSGHQFPNYSSELNVNALLLGDSALYLCASSRQTGSYTGELFFGEGSRLTVL.

The rearrangement uses TRBV6-6 and TRBJ1-5; D uncertain. The CDR3 spans 10 residues. The germline gives CDR1 MNHNY, CDR2 SVGAGI (reference sequence). The V gene lost 6 bases and the J gene lost 3 bases, with 0 bases spanning the gap. The CDR3 DNA follows: TGTGCCAGCAGCAATCAGCCCCAGCATTTT. Its translation is CASSNQPQHF.

J is TRBJ2-7 and V is TRBV7-8, with D unresolved. The V gene's germline CDR1 is SGHVS and CDR2 FQNEAQ. V lost 1 base and J 4 bases, leaving 11 bases between the germline ends. The CDR3 contains 14 residues. CDR3 sequence reads: CASSLGVPGYEQYF. CDR3 DNA sequence: TGTGCCAGCAGCTTAGGAGTACCGGGTTACGAGCAGTACTTC.

The CDR3 is CASSHHQRQGDEQYF. CDR3 bases: TGTGCCAGCAGCCACCACCAGCGGCAGGGCGACGAGCAGTACTTC. The chain recombines TRBV7-8 with TRBJ2-7; D may match TRBD1 or TRBD2 (5 bases each). V lost 5 bases and J lost 5, with 19 bases in between. The CDR3 is made up of 15 amino acids. Looked up from germline, CDR1 is SGHVS and CDR2 is FQNEAQ.

This chain uses TRBV27 with TRBJ1-5, with D maybe TRBD1 (5 bases). V lost 2 bases and J 0 bases, leaving 17 bases between the germline ends. This CDR3 is built from 18 residues. Germline CDR1 is MNHEY and CDR2 is SMNVEV (reference sequence). The CDR3 loop reads CASSLPGRGEGSNQPQHF. CDR3 sequence (DNA): TGTGCCAGCAGTTTACCCGGAAGGGGCGAGGGTAGCAATCAGCCCCAGCATTTT.

The chain is built from TRBV6-2 or TRBV6-3 and TRBJ2-5, with D possibly matching TRBD2 (6 bases). Trimming took 6 bases from V and 2 from J, leaving 10 bases between them. The V gene's germline CDR1 is MNHEY and CDR2 SVGEGT. This CDR3 spans 13 amino acids. CDR3 loop: CASSFAGQETQYF. CDR3 sequence (DNA): TGTGCCAGCAGCTTTGCGGGACAAGAGACCCAGTACTTC.

The chain is built from TRBV9 and TRBJ2-7; 10 bases fit TRBD1. Germline lookup yields CDR1 SGDLS and CDR2 YYNGEE. With 3 bases clipped from V and 1 base from J, the junction kept 7 bases outside the gene matches. This CDR3 region has 16 residues. CDR3 sequence: CASSARGTGVSYEQYF. CDR3 bases: TGTGCCAGCAGCGCGAGGGGGACAGGGGTTTCCTACGAGCAGTACTTC.

The sample holds a few counts of this clone. V and J are TRBV6-5 and TRBJ1-6; D ambiguous. The CDR3 is made up of 13 amino acids. CDR1 is MNHEY, CDR2 SVGAGI, per germline. Trimming pared 6 bases from V and 9 bases from J, leaving 12 bases between. The CDR3 loop is CASSRRGISPLHF. CDR3 sequence (DNA): TGTGCCAGCAGCAGGCGAGGGATTTCACCCCTCCACTTT.

V usage is TRBV19 and J usage is TRBJ1-6; weak D call: TRBD1 (6 bases). The V gene lost 6 bases and the J gene lost 9 bases, with 12 bases spanning the gap. The germline CDR1 and CDR2 sequences are LNHDA and SQIVND (reference sequence). The CDR3 sequence is 13 residues long. In DNA, the CDR3 is TGTGCCAGTAGCTCAGAAGGGGGTTCACCCCTCCACTTT. Translated, it gives CASSSEGGSPLHF.

This clone occurred a few times. The CDR3 DNA reads as TGTGCCATCAGTGAGTCTCTACGGAACACCGGGGAGCTGTTTTTT. Protein sequence: CAISESLRNTGELFF. V and J are TRBV10-3 and TRBJ2-2, with D hard to call. The CDR3 sequence is 15 residues long. V lost 0 bases and J 1 base, leaving 6 bases between the germline ends. The germline V gene encodes CDR1 ENHRY and CDR2 SYGVKD.

This clone was found a few times. The V call is TRBV6-5, the J call TRBJ2-7, with unresolved D. This CDR3 has 12 amino acids. Germline V gives CDR1 MNHEY, CDR2 SVGAGI. V lost 6 bases and J 3 bases, leaving 9 bases between the germline ends. The CDR3 nucleotides read TGTGCCAGCAGCTCTGGGGACTACGAGCAGTACTTC. This codes for CASSSGDYEQYF.

This clone has a single count. This rearrangement joins TRBV2 to TRBJ2-7, with D possibly matching TRBD1 (6 bases). Trimming removed 6 bases at V and 1 base at J, with 10 bases between. The germline gives CDR1 SNHLY, CDR2 FYNNEI. The length of the CDR3 is 13 residues. CDR3 in DNA: TGTGCCAGCAGAACAGGGCCATCCTACGAGCAGTACTTC. It is translated as CASRTGPSYEQYF.

The rearrangement links TRBV6-5 to TRBJ2-7, with D hard to call. Per the germline V gene, CDR1 is MNHEY and CDR2 is SVGAGI. The V end lost 0 bases, the J end lost 1 base, and 7 bases lay between the germline ends. CDR3 length: 14 amino acids. CDR3 bases: TGTGCCAGCAGTTACTCGGAACAGTCCTACGAGCAGTACTTC. Encoded protein: CASSYSEQSYEQYF.

The chain's CDR3 is CASSISYRFADTQYF. The CDR3 DNA sequence: TGTGCCAGTAGTATAAGTTACAGGTTTGCAGATACGCAGTATTTT. The chain uses TRBV19 and TRBJ2-3; D possibly corresponds to TRBD1 (5 bases). The length of the CDR3 is 15 residues. Germline CDR1 LNHDA, CDR2 SQIVND (reference sequence). With 2 bases removed from V and 4 bases from J, the gap between germline ends came to 13 bases.